This T cell receptor (beta chain) stems from a study of T cells in Graves' hyperthyroidism and ophthalmopathy. Study-level background: Peripheral blood was taken when the disease was first diagnosed, before any treatment began.

Authors of the study amplified TCR beta CDR3 regions from RNA transcripts. The HTBI primer set was used in a first-round RT-PCR of the TCR CDR3. TCRdb independently ran MiXCR on the multiplex PCR reads; one entry per CDR3 protein. The table lists nearly 600,000 distinct CDR3 sequences, about 15% of them singletons. Patients showing uncontrolled infection, other autoimmune disease, pregnancy or lactation were ineligible. The diagnostic basis comprised clinical symptoms, serum thyroxine and TRAb, thyroid ultrasound and orbital computed tomography. Study outcomes and limitations: Blood also carried most thyroid clonotypes expanded above 0.001.

This CDR3 is 16 amino acids long. Germline CDR1 MNHEY, CDR2 SVGEGT. Trimming stripped 1 base from V and 0 bases from J, with 10 bases between. Worth noting for this clonotype: Its antigen is not identified.

The receptor was derived from a woman aged 25 to 39 with Graves' hyperthyroidism that later progressed to Graves' ophthalmopathy. This sequence joins TRBV6-2 or TRBV6-3 and TRBJ1-3; a weak D match, TRBD1 (5 bases). The specimen was blood. CDR3 coding DNA: TGTGCCAGCAGTTACTTGGCCGGGGGCTCTGGAAACACCATATATTTT. Encoded protein: CASSYLAGGSGNTIYF.